Listed below are T cell receptor beta chains from one sample, sequenced in a study of control samples from healthy donors and cancer patients. The data were produced by immunoSEQ multiplex PCR, yet TCRdb's version contains in-frame clones alone and is incomplete. The sample consists of over 50,000 clones, approximately 88% of them appearing once. Sequencing input: blood. All receptors derive from a man in his fifties in good health. CDR3s include the opening cysteine and the closing phenylalanine or tryptophan. D genes are given only for firm matches. Rows give clone size only sometimes, using once, few, many, or a class for an expanded clone.

D gene | J gene | V gene | clone size | CDR3 DNA | CDR3 protein
TRBD2 | TRBJ2-3 | TRBV20-1 | . | TGCAGTGCTAGTAAGGCGGGAGGGCCGCAGGATACGCAGTATTTT | CSASKAGGPQDTQYF
. | TRBJ2-3 | TRBV11-2 | . | TGTGCCAGCAGCTTAGACAGGGGGGCAGATACGCAGTATTTT | CASSLDRGADTQYF
TRBD2 | TRBJ2-2 | TRBV9 | few | TGTGCCAGCAGCCTGGGACTAGCGGCGAACACCGGGGAGCTGTTTTTT | CASSLGLAANTGELFF
TRBD1 | TRBJ2-7 | TRBV10-1 | . | TGCGCCAGCAGTGAGTCGAAAGCGGCTGCAGGGGGCGAGCAGTACTTC | CASSESKAAAGGEQYF
. | TRBJ2-3 | TRBV19 | . | TGTGCCAGTAGTTCAACCGGAACTAGATCAGATACGCAGTATTTT | CASSSTGTRSDTQYF
TRBD2 | TRBJ2-1 | TRBV6-2/TRBV6-3 | . | TGTGCCAGCAGTTACGGCGGGCTAGCGGGGTCCAAGGGGCAGTTCTTC | CASSYGGLAGSKGQFF
. | TRBJ1-4 | TRBV5-1 | . | TGCGCCAGCGCGTGGCAGGGAGAAGAAAAACTGTTTTTT | CASAWQGEEKLFF
. | TRBJ2-1 | TRBV7-2 | . | TGTGCCAGCAGCTTAGATGCGGGCCTTAACAATGAGCAGTTCTTC | CASSLDAGLNNEQFF
TRBD1 | TRBJ1-1 | TRBV7-8 | once | TGTGCCAGCAGCACCGGGACAGGGCGGGCTGAAGCTTTCTTT | CASSTGTGRAEAFF
. | TRBJ2-7 | TRBV28 | . | TGTGCCAGCAGCTATGACTCTCTCTTGAGCGAGCAGTACTTC | CASSYDSLLSEQYF
. | TRBJ1-1 | TRBV19 | . | TGTGCCAGTAGACCTTTGGACTCTAACACTGAAGCTTTCTTT | CASRPLDSNTEAFF
TRBD1 | TRBJ1-1 | TRBV9 | . | TGTGCCAGCAGCGAGGGAGGACAGGGGCGGACTGAAGCTTTCTTT | CASSEGGQGRTEAFF
. | TRBJ2-1 | TRBV25-1 | . | TGTGCCAGCAGTGAATATGAGCGGTCCTCCTACAATGAGCAGTTCTTC | CASSEYERSSYNEQFF
. | TRBJ1-1 | TRBV12-3/TRBV12-4 | . | TGTGCCAGCAGTTTTCGTGGGGCGACTGAAGCTTTCTTT | CASSFRGATEAFF
TRBD2 | TRBJ2-7 | TRBV28 | . | TGTGCCAGCAGACCTGGGGGGGGCTCCTACGAGCAGTACTTC | CASRPGGGSYEQYF
. | TRBJ2-2 | TRBV28 | . | TGTGCCAGCAGCATCTGGGGACTGAGCACCGGGGAGCTGTTTTTT | CASSIWGLSTGELFF
TRBD2 | TRBJ2-1 | TRBV6-5 | . | TGTGCCAGTTCTTATCTAGCGGGAGGAGGAAATGAGCAGTTCTTC | CASSYLAGGGNEQFF
. | TRBJ1-1 | TRBV11-2 | once | TGTGCCAGCAGCTTAGAACAGGGAGGGACTGAAGCTTTCTTT | CASSLEQGGTEAFF
. | TRBJ2-1 | TRBV28 | once | TGTGCCAGCAGTGCAGACCATCAACTCTCCTACAATGAGCAGTTCTTC | CASSADHQLSYNEQFF
. | TRBJ2-1 | TRBV7-9 | . | TGTGCCAGCAGCTTACAGGACAGACCGATTTACAATGAGCAGTTCTTC | CASSLQDRPIYNEQFF
. | TRBJ1-2 | TRBV19 | . | TGTGCCAGTAGCAAGACAGGAGCTAACTATGGCTACACCTTC | CASSKTGANYGYTF
TRBD1 | TRBJ1-6 | TRBV6-5 | . | TGTGCCAGCAGGCCGCCGGGACAGGGAAGCTCACCCCTCCACTTT | CASRPPGQGSSPLHF
. | TRBJ2-4 | TRBV19 | . | TGTGCCACTAAAGGGCTAGCCAAAAACATTCAGTACTTC | CATKGLAKNIQYF
. | TRBJ1-5 | TRBV6-5 | few | TGTGCCAGCAGAGACCACGGTAGTCAGCCCCAGCATTTT | CASRDHGSQPQHF
. | TRBJ2-7 | TRBV7-9 | . | TGTGCCAGCAGCTTATTCTCTTTCCGAGACAGCATTGGAGAGCAGTACTTC | CASSLFSFRDSIGEQYF
TRBD1 | TRBJ2-4 | TRBV11-3 | . | TGTGCCAGCAGCTCCCTAGACAGGGGGCCGGACATTCAGTACTTC | CASSSLDRGPDIQYF
. | TRBJ1-4 | TRBV12-3/TRBV12-4 | . | TGTGCCAGCAGTTTGGGGCAGGACAAAAAACTGTTTTTT | CASSLGQDKKLFF
. | TRBJ1-3 | TRBV23-1 | . | TGCGCCAGCAGCCAAACAGGGAACTCTGGAAACACCATATATTTT | CASSQTGNSGNTIYF
TRBD1 | TRBJ2-3 | TRBV5-6 | . | TGTGCCAGCAGCCTGGGACAGGTCACAGATACGCAGTATTTT | CASSLGQVTDTQYF
. | TRBJ1-6 | TRBV2 | . | TGTGCCAGCGCCGGGGATTATAATTCACCCCTCCACTTT | CASAGDYNSPLHF
. | TRBJ2-3 | TRBV27 | . | TGTGCCAGCAGTTTGGGCGGAATTGTAGATACGCAGTATTTT | CASSLGGIVDTQYF
TRBD1 | TRBJ2-7 | TRBV11-3 | . | TGTGCCAGCAGCTCGGGGACAGGGTACGAGCAGTACTTC | CASSSGTGYEQYF
. | TRBJ1-1 | TRBV9 | . | TGTGCCAGCAGCGTAAGGGGGGAGAACACTGAAGCTTTCTTT | CASSVRGENTEAFF
. | TRBJ2-5 | TRBV11-3 | . | TGTGCCAGCAGCTGGGGGGGCGGAGAGACCCAGTACTTC | CASSWGGGETQYF
TRBD1 | TRBJ1-1 | TRBV5-6 | . | TGTGCCAGCAGCCCGGTGGGACAGACGAACACTGAAGCTTTCTTT | CASSPVGQTNTEAFF
. | TRBJ2-5 | TRBV19 | once | TGTGCCAGTAGTGGGGCCGGCACAGCGGCGCGAGAGACCCAGTACTTC | CASSGAGTAARETQYF